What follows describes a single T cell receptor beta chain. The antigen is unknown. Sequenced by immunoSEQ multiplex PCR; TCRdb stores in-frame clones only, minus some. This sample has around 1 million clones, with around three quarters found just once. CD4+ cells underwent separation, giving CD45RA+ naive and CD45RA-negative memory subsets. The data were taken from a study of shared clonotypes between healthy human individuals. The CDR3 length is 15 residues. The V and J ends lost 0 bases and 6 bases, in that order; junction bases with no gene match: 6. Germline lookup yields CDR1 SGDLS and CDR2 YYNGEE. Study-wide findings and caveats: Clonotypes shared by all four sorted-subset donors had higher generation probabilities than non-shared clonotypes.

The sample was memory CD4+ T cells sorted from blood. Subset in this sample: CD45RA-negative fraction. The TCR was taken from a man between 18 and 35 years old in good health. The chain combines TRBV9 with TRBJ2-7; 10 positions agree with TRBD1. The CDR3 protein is CASSVGSGTGVEQYF. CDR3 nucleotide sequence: TGTGCCAGCAGCGTAGGCTCCGGGACAGGGGTCGAGCAGTACTTC.